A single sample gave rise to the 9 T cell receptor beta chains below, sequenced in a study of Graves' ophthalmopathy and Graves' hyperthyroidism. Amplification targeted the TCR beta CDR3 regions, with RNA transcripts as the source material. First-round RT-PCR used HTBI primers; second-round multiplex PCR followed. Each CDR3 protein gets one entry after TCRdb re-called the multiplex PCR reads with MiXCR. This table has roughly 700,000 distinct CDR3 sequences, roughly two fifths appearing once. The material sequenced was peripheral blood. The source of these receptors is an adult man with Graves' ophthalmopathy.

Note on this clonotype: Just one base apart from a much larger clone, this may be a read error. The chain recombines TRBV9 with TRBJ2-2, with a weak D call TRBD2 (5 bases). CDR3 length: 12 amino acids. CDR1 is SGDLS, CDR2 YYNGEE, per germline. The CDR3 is CASSVNTGEPFF. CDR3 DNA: TGTGCCAGCAGCGTTAACACCGGGGAGCCGTTTTTT.

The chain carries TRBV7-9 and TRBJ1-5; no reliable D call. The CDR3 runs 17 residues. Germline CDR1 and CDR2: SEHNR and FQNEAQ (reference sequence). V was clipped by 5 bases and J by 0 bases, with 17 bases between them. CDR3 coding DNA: TGTGCCAGCAGCCAAGGTGACGGGTCAGGTAGCAATCAGCCCCAGCATTTT. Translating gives CASSQGDGSGSNQPQHF.

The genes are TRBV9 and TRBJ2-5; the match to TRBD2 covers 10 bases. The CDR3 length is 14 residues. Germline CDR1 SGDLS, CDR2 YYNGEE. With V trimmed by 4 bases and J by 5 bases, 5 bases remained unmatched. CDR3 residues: CASSFSGGEETQYF. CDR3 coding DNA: TGTGCCAGCAGCTTCAGCGGGGGGGAGGAGACCCAGTACTTC.

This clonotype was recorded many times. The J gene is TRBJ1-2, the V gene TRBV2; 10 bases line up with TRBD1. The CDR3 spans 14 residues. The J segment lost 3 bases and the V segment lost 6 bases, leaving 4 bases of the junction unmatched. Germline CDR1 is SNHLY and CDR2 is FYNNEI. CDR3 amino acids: CASSRTGGDYGYTF. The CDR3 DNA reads TGTGCCAGCAGCCGGACAGGGGGAGACTATGGCTACACCTTC.

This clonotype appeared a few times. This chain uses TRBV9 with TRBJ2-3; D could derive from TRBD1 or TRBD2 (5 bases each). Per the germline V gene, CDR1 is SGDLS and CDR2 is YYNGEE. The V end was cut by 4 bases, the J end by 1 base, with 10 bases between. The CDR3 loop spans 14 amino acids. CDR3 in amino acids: CASSLMGGTDTQYF. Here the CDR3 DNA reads TGTGCCAGCAGCTTAATGGGGGGCACAGATACGCAGTATTTT.

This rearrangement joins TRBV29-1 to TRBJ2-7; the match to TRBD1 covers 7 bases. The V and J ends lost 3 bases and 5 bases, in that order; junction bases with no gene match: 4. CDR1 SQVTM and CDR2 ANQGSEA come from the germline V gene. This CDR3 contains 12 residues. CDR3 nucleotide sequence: TGCAGCGTTGAGAGAGGGGGCGACGAGCAGTACTTC. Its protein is CSVERGGDEQYF.

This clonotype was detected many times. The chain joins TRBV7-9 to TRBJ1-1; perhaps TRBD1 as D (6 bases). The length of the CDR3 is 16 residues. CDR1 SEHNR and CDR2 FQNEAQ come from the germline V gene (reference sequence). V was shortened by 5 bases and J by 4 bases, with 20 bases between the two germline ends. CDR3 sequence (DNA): TGTGCCAGCAGCCCAAGGGGGAGGGCCGGCGTCACTGAAGCTTTCTTT. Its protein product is CASSPRGRAGVTEAFF.

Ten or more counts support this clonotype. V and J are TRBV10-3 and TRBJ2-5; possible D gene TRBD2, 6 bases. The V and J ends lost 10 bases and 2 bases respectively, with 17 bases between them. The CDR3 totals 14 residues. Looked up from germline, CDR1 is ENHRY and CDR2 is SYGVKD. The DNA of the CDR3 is TGTGCCAGCCGGAGGGACGGACTTCAAGAGACCCAGTACTTC. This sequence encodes CASRRDGLQETQYF.

DNA for the CDR3: TGTGCCAGCAGTGGGGACAGGGGGCGCGGTAATGGCTACACCTTC. Its translation: CASSGDRGRGNGYTF. V usage is TRBV2 and J usage is TRBJ1-2, with 12 nucleotides matching TRBD1. V lost 4 bases, J lost 6 bases, and 6 bases stayed unmatched. CDR1 is SNHLY and CDR2 is FYNNEI in the germline V gene. The CDR3 is 15 amino acids.